The entry that follows covers one T cell receptor beta chain sequence. Its specificity is not known. Construction of the TCRbeta library involved unique molecular identifiers. TCRdb reprocessed the PCR reads via MiXCR and lists one record per CDR3 protein. The sample holds under 400,000 distinct CDR3 sequences; approximately 23% are singletons and the top ten take 10% to 11%. This sample was taken from a study of T-cell reconstitution after alpha-beta-depleted transplantation in children. Overall study findings and caveats: Counts and diversity of T cells one year after transplant came mostly from newly produced T cells.

Trimming cost V 6 bases and J 8 bases; bases outside gene matches: 11. The length of the CDR3 is 15 residues. CDR1 is SGHVS, CDR2 FQNEAQ, per germline. The V call is TRBV7-8, the J call TRBJ1-4, with 8 bases matching TRBD1. The receptor was derived from a male patient younger than 18 who had a stem cell transplant for acute lymphoblastic leukemia, so the T cells may come from the graft donor. This sample comprised PBMCs, mostly from graft donor cells, obtained 180 days after TCRalphabeta/CD19-depleted stem cell transplant. The CDR3 here is CASRSDRDPFEKLFF. CDR3 coding DNA: TGTGCCAGCAGATCGGACAGGGACCCATTCGAAAAACTGTTTTTT.